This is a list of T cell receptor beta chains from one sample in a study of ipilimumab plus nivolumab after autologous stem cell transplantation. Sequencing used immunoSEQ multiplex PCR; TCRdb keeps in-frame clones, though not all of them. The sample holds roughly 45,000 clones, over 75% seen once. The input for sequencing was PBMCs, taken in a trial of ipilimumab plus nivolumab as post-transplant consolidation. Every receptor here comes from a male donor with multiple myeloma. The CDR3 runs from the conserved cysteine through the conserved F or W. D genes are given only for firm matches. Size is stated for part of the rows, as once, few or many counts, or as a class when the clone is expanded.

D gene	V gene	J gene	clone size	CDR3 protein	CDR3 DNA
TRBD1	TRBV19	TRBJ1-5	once	CASSFEVGQGAPQPQHF	TGTGCCAGTAGTTTCGAAGTGGGACAGGGGGCTCCTCAGCCCCAGCATTTT
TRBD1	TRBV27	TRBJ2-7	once	CASSAAQDRGPYEQYF	TGTGCCAGCAGTGCTGCTCAGGACAGGGGCCCCTACGAGCAGTACTTC
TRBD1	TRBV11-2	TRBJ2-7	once	CASSPLGRGQSPYEQYF	TGTGCCAGCAGCCCGTTAGGAAGGGGACAGAGTCCCTACGAGCAGTACTTC
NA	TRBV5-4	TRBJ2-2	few	CASSSPTGNTGELFF	TGTGCCAGCAGCTCCCCGACAGGGAACACCGGGGAGCTGTTTTTT
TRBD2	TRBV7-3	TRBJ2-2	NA	CASSPGTIGTGELFF	TGTGCCAGCAGCCCCGGGACTATCGGCACCGGGGAGCTGTTTTTT
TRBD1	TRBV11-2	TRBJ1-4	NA	CASSLKGAGEKLFF	TGTGCCAGCAGCTTAAAGGGGGCGGGGGAAAAACTGTTTTTT
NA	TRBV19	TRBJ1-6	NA	CASSIPGNNSPLHF	TGTGCCAGTAGTATCCCAGGGAATAATTCACCCCTCCACTTT
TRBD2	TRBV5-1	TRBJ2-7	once	CASTIFGEGDEQYF	TGCGCCAGCACCATTTTTGGGGAGGGCGACGAGCAGTACTTC
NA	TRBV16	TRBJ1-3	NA	CASSQSLYNSGNTIYF	TGTGCCAGCAGCCAATCTCTTTATAACTCTGGAAACACCATATATTTT
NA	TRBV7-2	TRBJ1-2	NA	CASSFKRQSYGYTF	TGTGCCAGCAGCTTTAAACGACAGTCCTATGGCTACACCTTC
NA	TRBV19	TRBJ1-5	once	CASSIPTQPQHF	TGTGCCAGTAGTATCCCCACCCAACCCCAGCATTTT
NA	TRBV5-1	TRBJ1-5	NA	CASSWGGYNQPQHF	TGCGCCAGCAGCTGGGGGGGCTACAATCAGCCCCAGCATTTT
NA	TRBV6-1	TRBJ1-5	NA	CASRASGAVYHTQHF	TGTGCCAGCAGAGCCTCGGGGGCCGTGTATCACACCCAGCATTTT
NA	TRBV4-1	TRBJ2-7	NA	CASSLVPAGRSYEQYF	TGCGCCAGCAGCCTCGTTCCCGCCGGGAGATCCTACGAGCAGTACTTC
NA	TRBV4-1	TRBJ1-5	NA	CASSAGQGATQPQHF	TGCGCCAGCAGTGCCGGCCAGGGAGCAACTCAGCCCCAGCATTTT
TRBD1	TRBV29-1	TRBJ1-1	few	CSVEDRGLGTEAFF	TGCAGCGTTGAGGACAGGGGGCTCGGCACTGAAGCTTTCTTT
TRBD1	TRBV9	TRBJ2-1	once	CASSPSGGPGNEQFF	TGTGCCAGCAGCCCTTCAGGGGGCCCGGGTAATGAGCAGTTCTTC
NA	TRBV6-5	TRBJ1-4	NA	CASKDAVMREKLFF	TGTGCCAGCAAGGACGCTGTAATGAGGGAAAAACTGTTTTTT
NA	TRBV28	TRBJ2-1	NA	CASSSPGSDTRNEQFF	TGTGCCAGCAGTTCCCCCGGCTCTGACACGCGAAATGAGCAGTTCTTC
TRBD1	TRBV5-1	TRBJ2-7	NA	CASRSGQGYEQYF	TGCGCCAGCAGGTCGGGACAGGGTTACGAGCAGTACTTC
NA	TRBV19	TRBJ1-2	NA	CASSKPQGQDGYTF	TGTGCCAGTAGTAAACCCCAGGGCCAGGATGGCTACACCTTC
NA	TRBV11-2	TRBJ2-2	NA	CASSSDLNTGELFF	TGTGCCAGCAGCTCGGACTTAAACACCGGGGAGCTGTTTTTT
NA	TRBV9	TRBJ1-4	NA	CASSVDPGGIGEKLFF	TGTGCCAGCAGCGTAGACCCGGGGGGCATAGGTGAAAAACTGTTTTTT
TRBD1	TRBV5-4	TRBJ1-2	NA	CASSVETGADGYTF	TGTGCCAGCAGCGTGGAGACAGGGGCCGATGGCTACACCTTC
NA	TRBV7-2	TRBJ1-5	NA	CASSLNSNQPQHF	TGTGCCAGCAGCTTGAACAGCAATCAGCCCCAGCATTTT
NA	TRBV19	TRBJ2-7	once	CASSILAGATIYEQYF	TGTGCCAGTAGTATTCTGGCAGGGGCGACTATCTACGAGCAGTACTTC
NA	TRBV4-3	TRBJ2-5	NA	CASSQGAGETQYF	TGCGCCAGCAGCCAAGGAGCGGGAGAGACCCAGTACTTC
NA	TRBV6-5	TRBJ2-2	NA	CASSSRGQPTGELFF	TGTGCCAGCAGTTCCCGCGGACAGCCCACCGGGGAGCTGTTTTTT
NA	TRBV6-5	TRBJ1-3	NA	CASSYSVPLNTIYF	TGTGCCAGCAGTTACTCGGTACCCCTAAACACCATATATTTT
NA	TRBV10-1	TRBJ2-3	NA	CASSELLNTQYF	TGCGCCAGCAGTGAGTTGTTGAATACGCAGTATTTT
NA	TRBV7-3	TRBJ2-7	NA	CASSPTPSYEQYF	TGTGCCAGCAGCCCAACCCCCTCCTACGAGCAGTACTTC
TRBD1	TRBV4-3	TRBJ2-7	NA	CASSPASGTANYEQYF	TGCGCCAGCAGCCCGGCGTCAGGGACAGCAAACTACGAGCAGTACTTC
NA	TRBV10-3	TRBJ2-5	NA	CAISDRAETQYF	TGTGCCATCAGTGACAGGGCGGAGACCCAGTACTTC
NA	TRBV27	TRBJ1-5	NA	CASSFSQPYSNQPQHF	TGTGCCAGCAGTTTTAGTCAGCCATATAGCAATCAGCCCCAGCATTTT
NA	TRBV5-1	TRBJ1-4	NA	CASSLQGEKLFF	TGCGCCAGCAGCTTGCAGGGAGAAAAACTGTTTTTT
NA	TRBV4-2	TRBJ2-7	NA	CASSTSSYEQYF	TGTGCCAGCAGCACGAGCTCCTACGAGCAGTACTTC
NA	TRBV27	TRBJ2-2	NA	CASSTEGVRNTGELFF	TGTGCCAGTTCGACCGAGGGCGTGAGGAACACCGGGGAGCTGTTTTTT
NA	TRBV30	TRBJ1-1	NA	CAWRMTGVNTEAFF	TGTGCCTGGAGAATGACAGGAGTGAACACTGAAGCTTTCTTT
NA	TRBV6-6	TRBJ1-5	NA	CASSWGRNQPQHF	TGTGCCAGCAGTTGGGGCCGCAATCAGCCCCAGCATTTT
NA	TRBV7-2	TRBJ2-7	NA	CASSLAGSSYEQYF	TGTGCCAGCAGCTTAGCCGGCAGCTCCTACGAGCAGTACTTC
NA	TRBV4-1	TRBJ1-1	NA	CASSQYGEPNTEAFF	TGCGCCAGCAGCCAATACGGGGAGCCGAACACTGAAGCTTTCTTT
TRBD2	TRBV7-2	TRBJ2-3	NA	CATRAGGRTDTQYF	TGTGCCACCCGCGCGGGGGGTCGCACAGATACGCAGTATTTT
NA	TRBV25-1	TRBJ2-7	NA	CASSVRQNYEQYF	TGTGCCAGCAGTGTGCGACAGAACTACGAGCAGTACTTC
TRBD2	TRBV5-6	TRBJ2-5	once	CASSFPPTSGGIGETQYF	TGTGCCAGCAGCTTCCCACCGACTAGCGGGGGAATCGGAGAGACCCAGTACTTC
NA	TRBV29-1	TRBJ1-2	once	CSVDASLYGYTF	TGCAGCGTTGACGCTTCCCTTTATGGCTACACCTTC
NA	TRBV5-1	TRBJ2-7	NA	CASSSPFGQYF	TGCGCCAGCAGCTCGCCTTTTGGGCAGTACTTC
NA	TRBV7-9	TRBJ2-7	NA	CASSLVGGRYEQYF	TGTGCCAGCAGCTTAGTTGGGGGCCGTTACGAGCAGTACTTC
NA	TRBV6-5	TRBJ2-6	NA	CASSYDASSGANVLTF	TGTGCCAGCAGTTACGACGCCTCCTCTGGGGCCAACGTCCTGACTTTC
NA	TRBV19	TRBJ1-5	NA	CASSRDYQPQHF	TGTGCCAGTAGCAGGGATTATCAGCCCCAGCATTTT
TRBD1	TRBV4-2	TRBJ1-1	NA	CASSQDGTGGSTEAFF	TGTGCCAGCAGCCAAGATGGGACAGGGGGGAGCACTGAAGCTTTCTTT